Below, 15 T cell receptor beta chains from the same sample are listed, as sequenced in a study of cytomegalovirus exposure and HLA in healthy donors. PCR involved 60 Vbeta and 13 Jbeta primers. TCRdb keeps only in-frame clones here, not all; method: immunoSEQ multiplex PCR. The data hold over 120,000 clones, with roughly 82% observed a single time. The sequencing input was PBMCs. All receptors derive from a man aged 30 to 45 in good health and CMV-seronegative.

The rearrangement uses TRBV4-1 and TRBJ2-3, with TRBD2 matching over 8 bases. CDR1 and CDR2 from the germline V gene are MGHRA and YSYEKL. The CDR3 is 17 amino acids. The J segment lost 3 bases and the V segment lost 1 base, leaving 9 bases of the junction unmatched. In DNA, the CDR3 is TGCGCCAGCAGCCAAGTGGCCGCGGGGGGAAGGACAGATACGCAGTATTTT. Translated: CASSQVAAGGRTDTQYF.

The J gene is TRBJ2-1, the V gene TRBV7-2; 7 nucleotides agree with TRBD1. Germline V lookup: CDR1 SGHTA, CDR2 FQGNSA. CDR3 length: 16 amino acids. V shed 5 bases and J 6 bases; nucleotides not matched to a gene: 13. The CDR3 DNA is TGTGCCAGCAGCACCTCAGACAGGGCGAAAGTCAATGAGCAGTTCTTC. Translation gives CASSTSDRAKVNEQFF.

The V call is TRBV6-5, the J call TRBJ2-7; TRBD1 matches at 9 bases. This CDR3 comprises 14 residues. The V gene end was trimmed by 4 bases and the J gene end by 3 bases; junction bases not matched to a gene: 4. Germline V gives CDR1 MNHEY, CDR2 SVGAGI. CDR3 amino acids: CASSWGQGGYEQYF. The CDR3 nucleotides read TGTGCCAGCAGTTGGGGACAGGGCGGCTACGAGCAGTACTTC.

This clone is a singleton in its sample. J is TRBJ1-2 and V is TRBV5-6; D not certain. Deletions cut 0 bases from V and 6 bases from J, with 12 bases between. The germline CDR1 and CDR2 sequences are SGHDT and YYEEEE. CDR3 length: 14 residues. CDR3: CASSLERSAHGYTF. The CDR3 coding sequence is TGTGCCAGCAGCTTGGAGCGATCCGCTCATGGCTACACCTTC.

The rearrangement links TRBV19 to TRBJ2-1, with 13 bases lining up with TRBD2. V gave up 7 bases and J gave up 6 bases; unmatched junction bases: 6. CDR1 is LNHDA and CDR2 is SQIVND in the germline V gene (reference sequence). This CDR3 comprises 15 residues. The CDR3 protein is CASTVTSGRANEQFF. Here the CDR3 DNA reads TGTGCCAGTACCGTTACTAGCGGGAGGGCCAATGAGCAGTTCTTC.

This chain joins TRBV28 and TRBJ2-7; 9 positions match TRBD1. Trimming removed 6 bases from V and 3 bases from J; junction bases left unmatched: 9. Per the germline V gene, CDR1 is MDHEN and CDR2 is SYDVKM. The CDR3 runs 15 residues. CDR3 protein: CASRSPGQGGYEQYF. In nucleotides, the CDR3 is TGTGCCAGCAGGAGCCCGGGACAGGGTGGCTACGAGCAGTACTTC.

The V call is TRBV5-1, the J call TRBJ2-5, with D possibly being TRBD2 (5 bases). Germline lookup yields CDR1 SGHRS and CDR2 YFSETQ. This CDR3 spans 17 amino acids. The V gene lost 3 bases and the J gene lost 1 base, with 19 bases spanning the gap. The CDR3 bases are TGCGCCAGCAGCTCCGGCATGAGCGGAGTTTTCCAAGAGACCCAGTACTTC. Translating gives CASSSGMSGVFQETQYF. Full variable domain (rest looked up from reference TRBV5-1 and TRBJ2-5): KAGVTQTPRYLIKTRGQQVTLSCSPISGHRSVSWYQQTPGQGLQFLFEYFSETQRNKGNFPGRFSGRQFSNSRSEMNVSTLELGDSALYLCASSSGMSGVFQETQYFGPGTRLLVL.

The chain couples TRBV9 to TRBJ2-7; TRBD1 might be the D (6 bases). V shed 2 bases and J shed 0 bases, with 12 bases lying between them. The CDR3 has 15 residues. Germline lookup yields CDR1 SGDLS and CDR2 YYNGEE. The DNA of the CDR3 is TGTGCCAGCAGCGTGGACAGAGCTAGCTCCTACGAGCAGTACTTC. Protein product: CASSVDRASSYEQYF.

The chain couples TRBV11-2 to TRBJ2-1, with TRBD2 as a possible D gene (6 bases). V lost 5 bases and J lost 12, with 20 bases in between. The germline V gene has CDR1 SGHAT and CDR2 FQNNGV. CDR3 length: 14 amino acids. CDR3 nucleotides: TGTGCCAGCAGCCCTTGGGGGGAGTGGCTATCGCAGTTCTTC. It encodes CASSPWGEWLSQFF.

As to this clone: The sample holds other DNA sequences that translate to the same CDR3. The V and J genes are TRBV18 and TRBJ1-5, with 7 bases identical to TRBD1. The CDR3 spans 15 residues. The germline V gene encodes CDR1 KGHSH and CDR2 LQKENI. The junction had 5 bases not matched to a gene; V was cut back by 1 base and J by 5 bases. This chain's CDR3 is CASSPRTGRDQPQHF. The CDR3 DNA sequence: TGTGCCAGCTCACCACGGACAGGACGAGATCAGCCCCAGCATTTT.

The V gene is TRBV6-6, the J gene TRBJ1-5; D possibly corresponds to TRBD1 (6 bases). This CDR3 spans 16 amino acids. Trimming removed 6 bases from V and 1 base from J, with 16 bases in between. From germline, CDR1 is MNHNY and CDR2 SVGAGI (reference sequence). CDR3 sequence reads: CASSLQGLSSNQPQHF. The CDR3, as DNA: TGTGCCAGCAGCCTACAGGGTCTTTCGAGCAATCAGCCCCAGCATTTT.

This clone has more than one count but fewer than ten. In DNA, the CDR3 is TGTGCCACCAGCAGCCTCGGACAGGGAGGCAGTCAGTACTTC. Translated: CATSSLGQGGSQYF. The gene calls are TRBV15 and TRBJ2-4, with 8 bases fitting TRBD1. Germline trimming cut 3 bases from V and 12 bases from J; bases unmatched to any gene: 10. The CDR3 consists of 14 residues. CDR1 is LNHNV, CDR2 YYDKDF, per germline (reference sequence).

The chain couples TRBV6-5 to TRBJ1-2; tentative D call: TRBD1 (6 bases). Trimming cost V 2 bases and J 4 bases, with 11 bases left between them. This CDR3 is 14 amino acids long. CDR1 and CDR2 (germline): MNHEY, SVGAGI. The CDR3: CASSYLDRTYGYTF. For the CDR3, the DNA is TGTGCCAGCAGTTACCTCGACAGGACCTATGGCTACACCTTC.

This chain connects TRBV5-4 to TRBJ1-2; no definite D call. Trimming left V 2 bases short and J 0 bases short, with 8 bases between. Germline CDR1 reads SGHNT; CDR2 reads YYREEE (reference sequence). The CDR3 spans 14 residues. CDR3 sequence (DNA): TGTGCCAGCAGCTTCAAATTAGCTAACTATGGCTACACCTTC. Its translation: CASSFKLANYGYTF.

This clone is medium-sized in the sample. This chain connects TRBV2 to TRBJ2-7; 7 positions match TRBD1. Germline assignment: CDR1 SNHLY and CDR2 FYNNEI. The CDR3 extends over 11 amino acids. V lost 8 bases, J lost 8 bases, and 6 bases stayed unmatched. In DNA, the CDR3 is TGTGCCAGCCAGACAGGGTCTCAGCAGTACTTC. Translated, it gives CASQTGSQQYF.